The clone carrying this T cell receptor beta chain was seen a single time. This specimen belongs to a study of blood T cell repertoires in COVID-19. Overall study: Spain, Italy and the United States supplied samples that represented acute and convalescent COVID-19. PBMCs, B-cell-depleted T cells, or T cells were the source of the cDNA or gDNA that made up the material.

The germline V gene encodes CDR1 MDHEN and CDR2 SYDVKM. The CDR3 has 14 amino acids. Unmatched junction bases numbered 4, after V lost 6 bases and J lost 2 bases. Per the original methods: Nucleated cell counts were estimated from reference gene primer amplification. Generated by immunoSEQ multiplex PCR, the TCRdb table keeps only in-frame clones and is missing some. D and trimming were read from the DNA, whereas the V and J calls and clone size are those reported in that table. The sample includes 110,000 to 150,000 clones, approximately 85% seen only once; the top ten take around 2.9%. This receptor was identified in a man aged 50-60 years with acute or convalescent COVID-19. This chain connects TRBV28 to TRBJ1-3; 7 bases agree with TRBD1. The source material was peripheral blood. CDR3 nucleotides: TGTGCCAGCAGATCTGGACAGGCTGGAAACACCATATATTTT. Translated, it gives CASRSGQAGNTIYF.